Each of the 30 T cell receptor beta chains below was sequenced from the same sample in a study of early T cells in non-severe SARS-CoV-2 infection. One entry per CDR3 protein, called by TCRdb with MiXCR from the 5' RACE reads. The sample shows fewer than 65,000 distinct CDR3 sequences, 7.5% to 9.5% of them seen only once. The sample in question was whole blood, obtained at baseline. The receptors stem from an adult who was a healthcare worker with PCR-confirmed SARS-CoV-2 infection or an uninfected control (not recorded which).

This clonotype was picked up a small number of times. The V gene is TRBV7-9, the J gene TRBJ2-4; 7 bases fit TRBD1. There are 13 residues in the CDR3. Germline loops: CDR1 SEHNR, CDR2 FQNEAQ (reference sequence). The V and J ends lost 4 bases and 8 bases, in that order; junction bases with no gene match: 5. In nucleotides, the CDR3 is TGTGCCAGCAGCTACAACCAGGGGGACATTCAGTACTTC. This encodes CASSYNQGDIQYF. Full variable domain (outside the CDR3, taken from reference TRBV7-9 and TRBJ2-4): DTGVSQNPRHKITKRGQNVTFRCDPISEHNRLYWYRQTLGQGPEFLTYFQNEAQLEKSRLLSDRFSAERPKGSFSTLEIQRTEQGDSAMYLCASSYNQGDIQYFGAGTRLSVL.

The chain carries TRBV20-1 and TRBJ2-1; 7 bases are shared with TRBD2. This CDR3 has 16 residues. The germline gives CDR1 DFQATT, CDR2 SNEGSKA (reference sequence). The V segment lost 1 base and the J segment 1 base; nucleotides outside the gene matches: 7. The CDR3 nucleotides are TGCAGTGCTAGAGCCGAAAGCGGGATGTCCTACAATGAGCAGTTCTTC. Its protein is CSARAESGMSYNEQFF.

At least ten counts were recorded for this clonotype. V is TRBV7-9 and J is TRBJ2-7, with D tentatively TRBD1 (6 bases). The V end was cut by 5 bases, the J end by 6 bases, with 11 bases between. This CDR3 is built from 12 residues. CDR1 and CDR2 (germline): SEHNR, FQNEAQ (reference sequence). CDR3 sequence (DNA): TGTGCCAGCAGCCTTAGAGGGGGCGAGCAGTACTTC. It is translated as CASSLRGGEQYF.

This clonotype was counted at least ten times. This chain links TRBV5-4 with TRBJ2-1, with a weak D call TRBD2 (5 bases). Trimming shortened V by 4 bases and J by 3 bases, and 14 bases separated the two germline ends. The CDR3 is 15 residues long. CDR1 SGHNT and CDR2 YYREEE come from the germline V gene (reference sequence). The CDR3 nucleotides read TGTGCCAGCAGCCGCGGGCCTCCTAACTACAATGAGCAGTTCTTC. Translating gives CASSRGPPNYNEQFF.

There are a few counts of this clonotype. The J gene is TRBJ2-2, the V gene TRBV15, with a possible D match to TRBD2 (5 bases). The germline CDR1 and CDR2 sequences are LNHNV and YYDKDF (reference sequence). There are 13 residues in the CDR3. V was clipped by 11 bases and J by 4 bases, with 14 bases between them. The CDR3 protein is CAAGEGVTGELFF. The CDR3 nucleotides read TGTGCCGCCGGGGAAGGAGTCACCGGGGAGCTGTTTTTT.

This clonotype was observed many times. This chain uses TRBV5-6 with TRBJ2-1; 8 nucleotides agree with TRBD1. The CDR3 covers 13 residues. Germline lookup yields CDR1 SGHDT and CDR2 YYEEEE. V lost 4 bases and J lost 5; bases outside the gene matches: 2. The CDR3 reads CASSKGQDNEQFF. CDR3 DNA sequence: TGTGCCAGCAGCAAGGGACAGGACAATGAGCAGTTCTTC.

This clonotype was counted a few times. The V and J genes are TRBV7-6 and TRBJ2-3; D is unclear. Between the trimmed V and J ends, which lost 2 bases and 8 bases, there was a span of 14 bases. The CDR3 consists of 14 residues. Germline V gene lookup returns CDR1 SGHVS and CDR2 FNYEAQ. The CDR3 nucleotides are TGTGCCAGCAGCTTATCCCGTCCCGGTTCTACGCAGTATTTT. This codes for CASSLSRPGSTQYF. The variable domain in full, with the rest retrieved from reference TRBV7-6 and TRBJ2-3, is GAGVSQSPRYKVTKRGQDVALRCDPISGHVSLYWYRQALGQGPEFLTYFNYEAQQDKSGLPNDRFSAERPEGSISTLTIQRTEQRDSAMYRCASSLSRPGSTQYFGPGTRLTVL.

In this sample, this clonotype turned up a few times. V usage is TRBV29-1 and J usage is TRBJ2-5; D is ambiguous. This CDR3 region has 14 residues. Trimming shortened V by 0 bases and J by 4 bases, and 12 bases separated the two germline ends. CDR1 and CDR2 from the germline V gene are SQVTM and ANQGSEA. The CDR3 DNA sequence: TGCAGCGTTGAAGATAGCAATTGGGGAGAGACCCAGTACTTC. It yields the protein CSVEDSNWGETQYF.

In this sample, this clonotype turned up a few times. V and J are TRBV11-3 and TRBJ2-1; D not resolved. Trimming shortened V by 4 bases and J by 12 bases, and 13 bases separated the two germline ends. Germline-derived CDR1 and CDR2 are SGHNT and YENEEA. The CDR3 totals 12 residues. CDR3 coding DNA: TGTGCCAGCAGCTCCCCAAGGCCTGGGCAGTTCTTC. Encoded protein: CASSSPRPGQFF.

V usage is TRBV2 and J usage is TRBJ2-1, with D tentatively TRBD1 (7 bases). Per germline, CDR1 SNHLY and CDR2 FYNNEI. The CDR3 consists of 16 residues. V gave up 7 bases and J gave up 7 bases, with 23 bases separating them. CDR3 protein: CASKRKRGTAENEQFF. The CDR3 DNA sequence: TGTGCCAGCAAGAGGAAGCGCGGGACAGCGGAAAATGAGCAGTTCTTC.

The J gene is TRBJ2-1, the V gene TRBV6-6; the match to TRBD2 covers 12 bases. CDR1 is MNHNY and CDR2 is SVGAGI in the germline V gene (reference sequence). After removal of 10 bases from V and 9 bases from J, the junction contained 10 bases not matched to a gene. CDR3 size: 14 residues. This CDR3 is CAIEPLAGGGEQFF. Here the CDR3 DNA reads TGTGCCATCGAGCCACTAGCGGGAGGTGGTGAGCAGTTCTTC.

This clonotype was counted at least ten times. The V and J genes are TRBV29-1 and TRBJ1-3; D is unresolved. Germline V lookup: CDR1 SQVTM, CDR2 ANQGSEA. This CDR3 is built from 11 residues. V was pared by 6 bases and J by 4 bases, with 7 bases between. The CDR3 loop reads CSVYAGNTIYF. Written as DNA, the CDR3 is TGCAGCGTCTACGCCGGAAACACCATATATTTT.

The V and J genes are TRBV30 and TRBJ2-3; 8 bases are a match to TRBD2. With 2 bases clipped from V and 6 bases from J, the junction kept 10 bases outside the gene matches. This CDR3 has 15 residues. Germline V CDR1 and CDR2: GTSNPN, SVGIG (reference sequence). CDR3 sequence: CAWSFTGGPGDTQYF. The CDR3 coding sequence is TGTGCCTGGAGTTTCACGGGAGGGCCAGGCGATACGCAGTATTTT.

This chain joins TRBV7-6 and TRBJ2-1; TRBD2 matches at 9 bases. Unmatched junction bases numbered 9, after V lost 2 bases and J lost 7 bases. Germline CDR1 is SGHVS and CDR2 is FNYEAQ. This CDR3 spans 16 amino acids. In DNA, the CDR3 is TGTGCCAGCAGCTTACCCCCGCTAGCGGGGAAGAATGAGCAGTTCTTC. Its protein is CASSLPPLAGKNEQFF.

This clonotype was observed once. This chain uses TRBV25-1 with TRBJ2-3; D call uncertain. CDR1 and CDR2 (germline): MGHDK, SYGVNS. CDR3 length: 14 amino acids. The germline V and J ends were trimmed by 4 bases and 0 bases, with 8 bases remaining between them. The CDR3, as DNA: TGTGCCAGCAGTGCCCCCCCTAGCACAGATACGCAGTATTTT. It is translated as CASSAPPSTDTQYF.

This clonotype has at least ten counts. In DNA form, the CDR3 reads TGTGCCAGCATCCCGACTAGCGGTATTACCTACAATGAGCAGTTCTTC. It specifies CASIPTSGITYNEQFF. The chain links TRBV5-5 to TRBJ2-1; 9 positions agree with TRBD2. V lost 6 bases, J lost 2 bases, and 9 bases stayed unmatched. The CDR3 runs to 16 residues. Germline CDR1 is SGHKS and CDR2 is YYEKEE (reference sequence).

This clonotype was detected a few times. The V call is TRBV6-5, the J call TRBJ1-2, with 9 bases lining up with TRBD1. This CDR3 is 15 amino acids long. Per the germline V gene, CDR1 is MNHEY and CDR2 is SVGAGI. With V trimmed by 0 bases and J by 5 bases, 4 bases remained unmatched. CDR3 amino acids: CASSYSGDRDYGYTF. The DNA of the CDR3 is TGTGCCAGCAGTTACTCAGGGGACAGGGATTATGGCTACACCTTC.

This chain links TRBV6-5 with TRBJ1-6, with D perhaps TRBD1 (5 bases). The CDR3 has 15 residues. V lost 2 bases, J lost 5 bases, and 10 bases lay in between. CDR1 is MNHEY and CDR2 is SVGAGI in the germline V gene. In DNA form, the CDR3 reads TGTGCCAGCAGTTACAGGGGACGGAATAATTCACCCCTCCACTTT. It translates to CASSYRGRNNSPLHF.

This clonotype was seen more than once but under ten times. The rearrangement links TRBV4-1 to TRBJ2-2, with TRBD1 as a possible D gene (6 bases). There are 15 residues in the CDR3. Trimming cost V 3 bases and J 7 bases, with 15 bases left between them. Germline V gene sequence: CDR1 MGHRA, CDR2 YSYEKL. The CDR3 protein is CASSQPTGRNGELFF. CDR3 DNA sequence: TGCGCCAGCAGCCAGCCCACAGGGCGCAACGGGGAGCTGTTTTTT.

This clonotype has only a few counts. J is TRBJ2-7 and V is TRBV3-1, with TRBD1 identical over 9 bases. CDR1 is LGHDT, CDR2 YNNKEL, per germline (reference sequence). The length of the CDR3 is 13 residues. Trimming took 4 bases from V and 3 from J; bases not matched to a gene: 1. DNA for the CDR3: TGTGCCAGCAGCCCGACAGGGGGCTACGAGCAGTACTTC. It encodes CASSPTGGYEQYF.

This chain connects TRBV1 to TRBJ2-2; the DNA was not compared with TRBD1, the D call given in the table. TRBV1 is shown as a pseudogene. CDR3 length: 18 residues. In DNA, the CDR3 is TGCACCAGCAGCCAAGCTGACCCCGGGGGGCCGAACACCGGGGAGCTGTTTTTT. Translation gives CTSSQADPGGPNTGELFF.

The table lists this clonotype with many counts. The J gene is TRBJ2-7, the V gene TRBV29-1, with 9 bases that match TRBD2. CDR3 size: 13 residues. J was trimmed by 3 bases and V by 5 bases; bases with no gene match: 5. CDR1 is SQVTM and CDR2 is ANQGSEA in the germline V gene. The CDR3 loop reads CSVMGLASYEQYF. The DNA of the CDR3 is TGCAGCGTTATGGGACTAGCTAGCTACGAGCAGTACTTC.

CDR3 residues: CASGLTRTAPFYEQYF. The CDR3 coding sequence is TGTGCTAGTGGTTTGACAAGGACGGCGCCCTTCTACGAGCAGTACTTC. The chain couples TRBV12-5 to TRBJ2-7; D gene unclear. There are 16 residues in the CDR3. V was trimmed by 2 bases and J by 3 bases, leaving 17 bases between them. Looked up from germline, CDR1 is LGHNT and CDR2 is FRNRAP.

This clonotype was seen many times. V and J are TRBV3-1 and TRBJ2-1; D call uncertain. Germline CDR1 reads LGHDT; CDR2 reads YNNKEL (reference sequence). Trimming took 6 bases from V and 0 from J, leaving 15 bases between them. This CDR3 contains 16 residues. Here the CDR3 DNA reads TGTGCCAGCAGTCTTATACTCGCAGACTCCTACAATGAGCAGTTCTTC. Translating gives CASSLILADSYNEQFF.

The chain joins TRBV19 to TRBJ2-5; 8 nucleotides line up with TRBD1. V dropped 6 bases and J dropped 5; count of bases not matched to a gene: 11. Germline-derived CDR1 and CDR2 are LNHDA and SQIVND (reference sequence). There are 15 residues in the CDR3. The CDR3 DNA follows: TGTGCCAGTAGCGCCGGACAGGGAGGTTTGGAGACCCAGTACTTC. Translated, it gives CASSAGQGGLETQYF. Using reference TRBV19 and TRBJ2-5 for the parts outside the CDR3, the full variable domain is DGGITQSPKYLFRKEGQNVTLSCEQNLNHDAMYWYRQDPGQGLRLIYYSQIVNDFQKGDIAEGYSVSREKKESFPLTVTSAQKNPTAFYLCASSAGQGGLETQYFGPGTRLLVL.

The CDR3 DNA follows: TGTGCCAGCAGCGGGCGAGGGGCCTCGGCAAAACTGTTTTTT. It encodes CASSGRGASAKLFF. The chain uses TRBV5-6 and TRBJ1-4, with D maybe TRBD1 (5 bases). From germline, CDR1 is SGHDT and CDR2 YYEEEE. This CDR3 is built from 14 residues. Trimming removed 4 bases from V and 10 bases from J, with 17 bases in between.

The chain joins TRBV7-6 to TRBJ2-3, with 10 bases matching TRBD2. Germline assignment: CDR1 SGHVS and CDR2 FNYEAQ. This CDR3 comprises 17 residues. V lost 4 bases, J lost 6 bases, and 13 bases stayed unmatched. The CDR3 DNA follows: TGTGCCAGCAGCTCCCTCCTAGCGGGGGAAGATTCGGATACGCAGTATTTT. Protein: CASSSLLAGEDSDTQYF.

At least ten counts were recorded for this clonotype. The rearrangement links TRBV19 to TRBJ1-1; TRBD1 is a possible D gene (5 bases). The length of the CDR3 is 15 residues. Germline CDR1 reads LNHDA; CDR2 reads SQIVND (reference sequence). The V end lost 4 bases, the J end lost 3 bases, and 15 bases lay between the germline ends. The chain's CDR3 is CASSTGTSRHTEAFF. CDR3 DNA sequence: TGTGCCAGTAGTACCGGGACCTCCCGACACACTGAAGCTTTCTTT.

The gene calls are TRBV10-3 and TRBJ2-7; 7 bases match TRBD1. The V gene end was trimmed by 7 bases and the J gene end by 6 bases; junction bases not matched to a gene: 12. Germline V gene sequence: CDR1 ENHRY, CDR2 SYGVKD. The CDR3 length is 14 residues. The CDR3 region has the DNA TGTGCCATCAACGTTCAGGACAGGCCGGGCGAGCAGTACTTC. Protein product: CAINVQDRPGEQYF.

This clonotype has just a few counts. The chain joins TRBV7-9 to TRBJ2-6; the D call may be TRBD1 or TRBD2 (5 bases each). The CDR3 loop spans 15 amino acids. V was clipped by 5 bases and J by 5 bases, with 13 bases between them. From germline, CDR1 is SEHNR and CDR2 FQNEAQ (reference sequence). In DNA form, the CDR3 reads TGTGCCAGCAGCGAGGGGAGATGGCGGGCCAACGTCCTGACTTTC. This translates into CASSEGRWRANVLTF. Complete variable domain (other parts from reference TRBV7-9 and TRBJ2-6): DTGVSQNPRHKITKRGQNVTFRCDPISEHNRLYWYRQTLGQGPEFLTYFQNEAQLEKSRLLSDRFSAERPKGSFSTLEIQRTEQGDSAMYLCASSEGRWRANVLTFGAGSRLTVL.